The sequence of this T cell receptor beta chain was determined in a study of cytomegalovirus exposure and HLA in healthy donors. The CDR3 is 12 amino acids. Trimming removed 7 bases from V and 9 bases from J; junction bases left unmatched: 9. The V gene's germline CDR1 is MNHEY and CDR2 SMNVEV (reference sequence). PCR involved 60 Vbeta and 13 Jbeta primers. Generated by immunoSEQ multiplex PCR, the TCRdb table keeps only in-frame clones and is missing some. The top ten hold roughly 2% of the sample, which has 150,000 or so clones, approximately 86% seen once. The V gene is TRBV27, the J gene TRBJ2-7, with 7 bases identical to TRBD1. Sequences were obtained from PBMCs. This TCR derives from a woman aged 18 to 35 in good health and CMV-seronegative. CDR3 coding DNA: TGTGCCAGCAATGCAGGGGGACGGGTGCAGTACTTC. Protein product: CASNAGGRVQYF.